This T cell receptor beta chain was retrieved from a study of blood T cell repertoires in COVID-19. Study-level information: COVID-19 samples from acute and convalescent phases originated in the United States, Italy and Spain.

J lost 7 bases, V lost 3 bases, and 2 bases had no gene match. The CDR3 is made up of 12 amino acids. CDR1 and CDR2 from the germline V gene are SGHAT and FQNNGV. TCRdb's table, derived via immunoSEQ multiplex PCR, lists solely in-frame clones and lacks some. The table records 200,000 to 250,000 clones, 82% of them present only once. This clone was seen more than once but under ten times. The participants were between 18 and 89 years old and came from roughly 25 US areas. This TCR came from a woman between 55 and 75 years old who had recovered from COVID-19. This sequence joins TRBV11-2 and TRBJ1-2, with 7 bases identical to TRBD1. What was sequenced was PBMCs or T cells enriched from blood (not recorded which). Written as DNA, the CDR3 is TGTGCCAGCAGCTTCGACAGGGTTGGCTACACCTTC. Translation: CASSFDRVGYTF.